Presented here are 11 T cell receptor beta chains from one specimen sequenced in a study of neurological immune-mediated disorders. Each CDR3 protein is one row after TCRdb ran MiXCR on the 5' RACE reads. The profile shows 66,000 or so distinct CDR3 sequences, under 3.5% of them singletons. Sequenced material: PBMCs. These receptors all come from a man aged 35 to 55 with multiple sclerosis.

The gene calls are TRBV5-1 and TRBJ2-2; D gene unclear. The CDR3 extends over 17 amino acids. Germline V CDR1 and CDR2: SGHRS, YFSETQ. Trimming stripped 5 bases from V and 6 bases from J, with 23 bases between. The CDR3 protein is CASSSAIPGLLAGELFF. The CDR3 coding sequence is TGCGCCAGCAGTTCCGCAATACCGGGCCTCCTGGCCGGGGAGCTGTTTTTT.

V and J are TRBV29-1 and TRBJ1-5; 8 bases are shared with TRBD1. Germline loops: CDR1 SQVTM, CDR2 ANQGSEA. The trim removed 6 bases at V and 7 bases at J, leaving 5 bases unmatched. CDR3 size: 12 residues. The CDR3 loop is CSVMTGEQPQHF. The CDR3 bases are TGCAGCGTGATGACAGGGGAACAGCCCCAGCATTTT.

This clonotype was seen repeatedly, ten times or more. The chain uses TRBV25-1 and TRBJ1-2; a weak D match, TRBD1 (5 bases). V was shortened by 5 bases and J by 8 bases, with 18 bases between the two germline ends. The CDR3 spans 14 residues. The germline V gene encodes CDR1 MGHDK and CDR2 SYGVNS. The CDR3 protein is CASSSRVLYGGYTF. The CDR3 DNA reads as TGTGCCAGCAGTAGCAGGGTACTCTATGGCGGCTACACCTTC.

This clonotype was detected many times. J is TRBJ2-1 and V is TRBV27; no definite D call. Per germline, CDR1 MNHEY and CDR2 SMNVEV (reference sequence). Trimming took 4 bases from V and 3 from J, leaving 19 bases between them. This CDR3 region has 17 residues. This chain's CDR3 is CASSSSPRVADYNEQFF. For the CDR3, the DNA is TGTGCCAGCAGTTCATCCCCTCGCGTTGCTGACTACAATGAGCAGTTCTTC.

This clonotype was detected ten times or more. The genes are TRBV7-2 and TRBJ1-6; 7 bases are a match to TRBD1. The CDR3 length is 14 residues. V lost 5 bases, J lost 9 bases, and 7 bases stayed unmatched. The V gene's germline CDR1 is SGHTA and CDR2 FQGNSA. The CDR3 spells CASSGTGVVSPLHF. In nucleotides, the CDR3 is TGTGCCAGCAGCGGAACAGGGGTTGTTTCACCCCTCCACTTT. The full variable domain, with the rest looked up from reference TRBV7-2 and TRBJ1-6, is GAGVSQSPSNKVTEKGKDVELRCDPISGHTALYWYRQSLGQGLEFLIYFQGNSAPDKSGLPSDRFSAERTGGSVSTLTIQRTQQEDSAVYLCASSGTGVVSPLHFGNGTRLTVT.

Note on this clonotype: Possible read error: a much larger clone is one base away. J is TRBJ2-1 and V is TRBV25-1; TRBD2 might be the D (7 bases). CDR1 is MGHDK and CDR2 is SYGVNS in the germline V gene. Trimming took 9 bases from V and 9 from J, leaving 21 bases between them. There are 14 residues in the CDR3. For the CDR3, the DNA is TGTGCCAGGATGAGGGGGGGAAAGTCGCCTGAGCAGTTCTTC. It encodes CARMRGGKSPEQFF. Looking up the rest from reference TRBV25-1 and TRBJ2-1 gives the full variable domain: EADIYQTPRYLVIGTGKKITLECSQTMGHDKMYWYQQDPGMELHLIHYSYGVNSTEKGDLSSESTVSRIRTEHFPLTLESARPSHTSQYLCARMRGGKSPEQFFGPGTRLTVL.

This clonotype showed up many times. This rearrangement joins TRBV5-1 to TRBJ2-1, with TRBD1 matching 10 bases. V lost 4 bases, J lost 8 bases, and 21 bases stayed unmatched. CDR3 length: 19 residues. Germline V gives CDR1 SGHRS, CDR2 YFSETQ. The CDR3 DNA is TGCGCCAGCAGCCGGGGACCGGGACAGGGGTTCTCTAGCGCCCATGAGCAGTTCTTC. Amino acids: CASSRGPGQGFSSAHEQFF.

In its sample, this clonotype was seen many times. The V gene is TRBV20-1, the J gene TRBJ2-1, with D hard to call. CDR1 and CDR2 (germline): DFQATT, SNEGSKA (reference sequence). Trimming left V 3 bases short and J 7 bases short, with 13 bases between. The CDR3 length is 13 residues. This chain's CDR3 is CSASSSARNEQFF. In DNA form, the CDR3 reads TGCAGTGCTAGCTCGTCAGCCAGGAATGAGCAGTTCTTC.

This clonotype showed up many times. The chain combines TRBV5-1 with TRBJ2-2; D is unclear. The CDR3 is 17 residues long. V was cut by 0 bases and J by 1 base, with 13 bases left in between. Germline V gene data show CDR1 as SGHRS and CDR2 as YFSETQ. CDR3 loop: CASSLEETKLNTGELFF. The DNA for the CDR3 is TGCGCCAGCAGCTTGGAGGAGACCAAACTGAACACCGGGGAGCTGTTTTTT.

The table lists this clonotype with many counts. The J gene is TRBJ2-3, the V gene TRBV5-5, with 7 bases lining up with TRBD1. CDR3 length: 14 residues. The trim removed 3 bases at V and 5 bases at J, leaving 6 bases unmatched. Germline lookup yields CDR1 SGHKS and CDR2 YYEKEE (reference sequence). CDR3 residues: CASSSPSGGDTQYF. The CDR3 DNA follows: TGTGCCAGCAGCTCCCCTTCAGGGGGAGATACGCAGTATTTT.

This clonotype came up many times. The genes are TRBV12-3 or TRBV12-4 and TRBJ1-1, with 8 bases aligning to TRBD1. The CDR3 spans 14 residues. The ends lost 8 bases at V and 0 bases at J; junction bases unmatched: 5. The CDR3 DNA is TGTGCCAGCGGGGGACAGGCCTTGAACACTGAAGCTTTCTTT. This encodes CASGGQALNTEAFF.